One TCR beta chain is described in this entry. The target antigen is unknown. Here immunoSEQ multiplex PCR was the method, and the copy in TCRdb shows in-frame clones only, minus some. Among fewer than 1.4 million clones listed, around 78% were seen once. This CDR3 is 16 amino acids long. Germline CDR1 is LNHDA and CDR2 is SQIVND (reference sequence). The J segment lost 7 bases and the V segment lost 10 bases, leaving 14 bases of the junction unmatched. The donors were adults (healthy and HIV-negative) with no recent acute infections or vaccinations. These data come from a study of shared clonotypes between healthy human individuals. Study in general: A donor's plate count was three for CD4 naive and three for CD4 memory; CD8 naive had two and CD8 memory one.

Broader study findings: The sharing of roughly 5% of naive CD4 clonotypes was seen across a handful of donors.

The sequence was collected from a man aged 18 to 30 in good health. Some clones in this sample may be carry-over from other donors' samples. V usage is TRBV19 and J usage is TRBJ1-4; 11 bases line up with TRBD1. The sample comprised memory CD4+ T cells from PBMCs. As to subset: CD45RA-negative fraction. CDR3 amino acids: CATQPGQGVRGEKLFF. For the CDR3, the DNA is TGTGCCACCCAACCGGGACAGGGGGTCCGGGGTGAAAAACTGTTTTTT.